This TCR beta chain was identified in a study of CD8 T cells in Susac syndrome. CDR1 is SGHTA and CDR2 is FQGNSA in the germline V gene. This CDR3 region has 16 residues. V lost 5 bases and J 7 bases, leaving 24 bases between the germline ends. CD8+ and CD4+ T cells from blood underwent TCR beta sequencing. CD8+ and CD4+ T cells were negatively isolated; TEMRA cells were FACS-enriched. The authors reverse transcribed 0.5 to 1 ug RNA with random hexamers. An immunoSEQ multiplex PCR generated amplified TCR beta CDR3 products spanning 54 Vbeta and 13 Jbeta. TCRdb passed the immunoSEQ multiplex PCR reads through MiXCR, listing each CDR3 protein once. Here the sample spans fewer than 150,000 distinct CDR3 sequences, over 85% being singletons.

The sequence derives from a human donor in good health. The rearrangement joins TRBV7-2 to TRBJ2-7; D is possibly TRBD2 (7 bases). Material: CD8+ T cells from PBMCs. CDR3 sequence: CASSRGGKAPQWEQYF. Written as DNA, the CDR3 is TGTGCCAGCAGCAGGGGGGGGAAGGCCCCTCAATGGGAGCAGTACTTC.